This T cell receptor (beta chain) is from a study of vaccination effects on CD4 cells after COVID-19. Ahead of sequencing, the ViraFEST assay grew antigen-specific CD4+ T cells using viral peptide pools. The culture ran for 10 days, and then CD4+ T cells were isolated. Each vaccine recipient was nucleocapsid antibody negative and had no prior SARS-CoV-2 infection. A half-volume exchange with IL-2 medium occurred on days 3 and 7. Generated by immunoSEQ multiplex PCR, the TCRdb table keeps only in-frame clones and is missing some. The sample has tens of thousands of clones, around 77% seen once. Points on this clone: Its specificity is not known.

V was clipped by 6 bases and J by 4 bases; unmatched bases: 1. The CDR3 has 11 residues. The germline V gene has CDR1 SQVTM and CDR2 ANQGSEA. Here the sequenced sample was CD4+ T cells from PBMCs cultured with HCoV-NL63 spike peptides, taken before COVID-19 vaccination. The chain links TRBV29-1 to TRBJ1-2, with 8 bases matching TRBD1. The TCR was taken from a human donor who received a COVID-19 vaccine. CDR3 in DNA: TGCAGCGTCGACAGGGGCTATGGCTACACCTTC. It codes for CSVDRGYGYTF.